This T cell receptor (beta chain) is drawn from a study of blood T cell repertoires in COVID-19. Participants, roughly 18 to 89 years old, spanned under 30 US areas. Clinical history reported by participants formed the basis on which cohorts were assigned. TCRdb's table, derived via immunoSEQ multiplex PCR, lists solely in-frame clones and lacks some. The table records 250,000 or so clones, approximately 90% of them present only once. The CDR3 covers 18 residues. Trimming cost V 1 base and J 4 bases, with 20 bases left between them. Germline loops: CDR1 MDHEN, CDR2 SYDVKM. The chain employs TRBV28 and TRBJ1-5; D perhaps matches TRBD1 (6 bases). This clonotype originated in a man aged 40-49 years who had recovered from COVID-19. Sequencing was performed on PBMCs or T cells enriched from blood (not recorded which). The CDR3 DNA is TGTGCCAGCAGTTTATTGGCAGGGGCGGGGGCAAAGAATCAGCCCCAGCATTTT. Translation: CASSLLAGAGAKNQPQHF.